The entry below describes one T cell receptor beta chain. The sample comes from a study of blood T cell repertoires in COVID-19. In the original analysis: The authors estimated nucleated cell counts from reference gene primer amplification. The data were produced by immunoSEQ multiplex PCR, yet TCRdb's version contains in-frame clones alone and is incomplete. V and J calls and clone size are copied from that table; D and trimming were computed from the DNA. The sample consists of about 240,000 clones, approximately 90% of them appearing once. The V gene's germline CDR1 is SGHAT and CDR2 FQNNGV. V lost 5 bases to trimming and J lost 2 bases, with 10 bases between them. This CDR3 contains 15 residues.

The chain is built from TRBV11-2 and TRBJ2-6, with a possible D match to TRBD1 (6 bases). Sequencing was carried out using peripheral blood. This sequence originates from a woman aged 40 to 55 who had recovered from COVID-19. CDR3 sequence (DNA): TGTGCCAGCAGCGTACAGGGAGCTGGGGCCAACGTCCTGACTTTC. It specifies CASSVQGAGANVLTF.